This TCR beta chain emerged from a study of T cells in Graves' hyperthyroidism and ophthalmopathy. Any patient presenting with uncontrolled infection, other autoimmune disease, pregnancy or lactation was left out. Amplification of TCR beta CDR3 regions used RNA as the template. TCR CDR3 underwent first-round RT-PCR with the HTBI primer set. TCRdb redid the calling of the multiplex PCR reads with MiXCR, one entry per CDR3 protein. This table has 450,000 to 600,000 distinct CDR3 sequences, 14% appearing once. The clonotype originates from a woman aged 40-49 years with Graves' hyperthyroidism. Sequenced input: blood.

CDR3 sequence: CASTGQGAPPLHF. CDR3 DNA sequence: TGTGCCAGCACGGGACAGGGAGCGCCACCCCTCCACTTT. This chain joins TRBV5-5 and TRBJ1-6, with 9 nucleotides matching TRBD1. V shed 6 bases and J 11 bases; nucleotides not matched to a gene: 6. The CDR3 is 13 residues long. Germline CDR1 SGHKS, CDR2 YYEKEE (reference sequence). The whole variable domain, remainder taken from reference TRBV5-5 and TRBJ1-6, is DAGVTQSPTHLIKTRGQQVTLRCSPISGHKSVSWYQQVLGQGPQFIFQYYEKEERGRGNFPDRFSARQFPNYSSELNVNALLLGDSALYLCASTGQGAPPLHFGNGTRLTVT.